The rows below give T cell receptor beta chains drawn from one sample of a study of CD8 T cells in ankylosing spondylitis. TCRdb re-derived calls from the 5' RACE reads in MiXCR, one entry per CDR3 protein. The sample includes fewer than 750,000 distinct CDR3 sequences, 15% to 20% of them seen just once. Input material: blood, either unsorted or a sorted T cell fraction (not recorded which). These receptors were collected from a male donor with ankylosing spondylitis. Each CDR3 is given with its conserved first and last residue. A D gene is named only where the DNA matches it firmly. Expanded clones are given a class, and other clones once, few, many or no size at all.

d_call j_call clone_size v_call cdr3_aa cdr3_nt
- TRBJ1-1 few TRBV7-6 CASSSGLRNTEAFF TGTGCCAGCAGCTCGGGACTCAGGAACACTGAAGCTTTCTTT
TRBD2 TRBJ2-7 - TRBV5-1 CASSLELAGVEQYF TGCGCCAGCAGCTTGGAACTAGCGGGGGTCGAGCAGTACTTC
- TRBJ2-5 - TRBV27 CASSFSPGQAQETQYF TGTGCCAGCAGTTTCTCACCGGGACAAGCCCAAGAGACCCAGTACTTC
- TRBJ1-1 - TRBV2 CASSDSPTGGTEAFF TGTGCCAGCAGTGACTCCCCGACAGGAGGAACTGAAGCTTTCTTT
- TRBJ1-6 - TRBV7-8 CASSSDILNSPLHF TGTGCCAGCAGCTCGGACATCCTTAATTCACCCCTCCACTTT
- TRBJ1-5 few TRBV5-5 CASSIDGHDQPQHF TGTGCCAGCAGCATTGACGGCCATGATCAGCCCCAGCATTTT
TRBD1 TRBJ2-5 - TRBV3-1 CASSQGLRGRETQYF TGTGCCAGCAGCCAAGGTCTGAGGGGGCGGGAGACCCAGTACTTC
- TRBJ2-5 few TRBV5-1 CASSFGPAGETQYF TGCGCCAGCAGCTTCGGCCCCGCGGGGGAGACCCAGTACTTC
TRBD1 TRBJ2-4 few TRBV12-3/TRBV12-4 CASREGARDIQYF TGTGCCAGCAGAGAGGGGGCGCGTGACATTCAGTACTTC
- TRBJ2-2 - TRBV6-1 CASSPEWGTNTGELFF TGTGCCAGCAGCCCAGAGTGGGGAACAAACACCGGGGAGCTGTTTTTT
TRBD1 TRBJ1-1 - TRBV5-6 CASSLTATGTGGFF TGTGCCAGCAGCTTGACGGCCACCGGGACAGGGGGCTTCTTT
- TRBJ1-4 few TRBV12-3/TRBV12-4 CASSPIPGPWDEKLFF TGTGCCAGCAGTCCAATTCCGGGCCCCTGGGATGAAAAACTGTTTTTT
TRBD1 TRBJ2-5 few TRBV29-1 CSARDRGGETQYF TGCAGCGCCCGGGACAGGGGTGGCGAGACCCAGTACTTC
TRBD1 TRBJ1-2 few TRBV29-1 CSVEPGTGDGYTF TGCAGCGTTGAACCCGGGACAGGGGATGGCTACACCTTC
TRBD2 TRBJ2-1 - TRBV5-6 CASTTGTSGVNEQFF TGTGCCAGCACCACCGGGACTAGCGGGGTCAATGAGCAGTTCTTC
- TRBJ1-2 few TRBV7-2 CASSPPSGQRNGYTF TGTGCCAGCAGCCCCCCTTCGGGACAACGAAATGGCTACACCTTC
- TRBJ1-1 - TRBV18 CASSDTGSGTEAFF TGTGCCAGCTCAGACACAGGGTCGGGCACTGAAGCTTTCTTT
TRBD1 TRBJ1-5 many TRBV6-1 CASSEGDRGYQPQHF TGTGCCAGCAGTGAGGGGGACAGAGGCTATCAGCCCCAGCATTTT
TRBD2 TRBJ2-1 - TRBV7-2 CASSLSMGLARDNEQFF TGTGCCAGCAGCTTAAGTATGGGACTAGCCCGGGACAATGAGCAGTTCTTC
- TRBJ2-3 many TRBV29-1 CSVFGPSTDTQYF TGCAGCGTTTTCGGCCCTAGCACAGATACGCAGTATTTT
- TRBJ2-7 - TRBV27 CASSLEPGALAYEQYF TGTGCCAGCAGTTTAGAACCCGGGGCCTTAGCCTACGAGCAGTACTTC
TRBD2 TRBJ2-1 few TRBV27 CASSPRTSGRSSYNEQFF TGTGCCAGCAGTCCCAGGACTAGCGGCAGGAGCTCCTACAATGAGCAGTTCTTC
- TRBJ1-1 - TRBV20-1 CSASPIRGSTTEAFF TGCAGTGCTAGCCCTATCCGGGGCTCGACCACTGAAGCTTTCTTT
- TRBJ2-7 few TRBV7-2 CASSLEPAGSYEQYF TGTGCCAGCAGCTTAGAGCCAGCGGGCTCCTACGAGCAGTACTTC
TRBD2 TRBJ2-1 few TRBV4-1 CASSSTAGGVHEQFF TGCGCCAGCAGTTCAACAGCGGGAGGTGTTCATGAGCAGTTCTTC
- TRBJ2-7 few TRBV9 CASSVSGQGGPGEQYF TGTGCCAGCAGCGTATCCGGACAGGGAGGGCCGGGGGAGCAGTACTTC
- TRBJ1-6 few TRBV20-1 CSATLKDLSYNSPLHF TGCAGTGCTACCTTAAAAGATCTCTCCTATAATTCACCCCTCCACTTT
- TRBJ2-3 many TRBV12-3/TRBV12-4 CASTMDYTDTQYF TGTGCCAGCACAATGGACTACACAGATACGCAGTATTTT
TRBD2 TRBJ2-4 few TRBV7-2 CASSTGLAGVSDIQYF TGTGCCAGCAGTACTGGACTAGCGGGAGTATCGGACATTCAGTACTTC
- TRBJ1-5 - TRBV29-1 CSGSGAPGQPQHF TGCAGTGGGTCGGGGGCCCCGGGGCAGCCCCAGCATTTT
- TRBJ2-7 - TRBV29-1 CSVISGFSYEQYF TGCAGCGTTATCAGCGGATTCTCCTACGAGCAGTACTTC
- TRBJ1-2 - TRBV4-3 CASSQDGGPTNYGYTF TGCGCCAGCAGCCAAGACGGAGGACCTACTAACTATGGCTACACCTTC
- TRBJ2-1 few TRBV7-3 CASSLDAGGLSYNEQFF TGTGCCAGCAGCTTAGACGCCGGGGGGCTTTCCTACAATGAGCAGTTCTTC
- TRBJ2-7 - TRBV12-3/TRBV12-4 CASSFSGVEQYF TGTGCCAGCAGTTTTTCAGGGGTCGAGCAGTACTTC
TRBD1 TRBJ1-2 few TRBV20-1 CSARVQGAGGYTF TGCAGTGCTAGAGTACAGGGGGCGGGAGGCTACACCTTC
- TRBJ2-3 few TRBV12-5 CASGTPNPETSDTQYF TGTGCTAGTGGCACCCCCAACCCCGAAACTTCAGATACGCAGTATTTT